This T cell receptor (beta chain) was sequenced during a study of shared clonotypes between healthy human individuals. Study outcomes and limitations: It was expected that sequencing depth would affect clonotype sharing among donors. Sampling used blood alone; tissue repertoires probably differ.

Extraction of genomic DNA in unsorted samples used about 90 million PBMCs. As concerns this clone: Its antigen is unknown.

PCR replicates from unsorted PBMC used approximately 300 ng DNA, and this amount was tens of thousands of T cell genomes. Generated by immunoSEQ multiplex PCR, the TCRdb table keeps only in-frame clones and is missing some. The table shows about 600,000 clones, with roughly four fifths occurring only once. Germline V lookup: CDR1 MNHNS, CDR2 SASEGT. V lost 6 bases and J lost 6, with 14 bases in between. This CDR3 spans 14 amino acids. This chain connects TRBV6-1 to TRBJ2-2; D not certain. Sample: PBMCs. The receptor was derived from a woman aged 40 to 49 in good health. Some clones in this sample may be carry-over from other donors' samples. The CDR3 coding sequence is TGTGCCAGCAGGAATTTAGCAACGGCCGGGGAGCTGTTTTTT. Amino acids: CASRNLATAGELFF.